The 28 T cell receptor beta chains presented below share a single source sample, sequenced in a study of blood T cell repertoires in COVID-19 (dated by TCRdb to about 2020). Library prep was done by the immunoSEQ multiplex PCR assay. TCRdb stores this immuneACCESS table with in-frame sequences only. Part of the clones is absent; in the studies checked, under half of the shortfall reflects unresolved V genes, and no reason is known for the rest. The sample contains some 150,000 clones, about 90% of them found a single time. Roughly 2.1% of the sample comes from the top ten. Sequenced input: peripheral blood. All receptors come from a human donor in a cohort sampled during active COVID-19.

This clone is a singleton in its sample. The V call is TRBV15, the J call TRBJ2-7; D may be TRBD1 (6 bases). V was pared by 0 bases and J by 3 bases, with 12 bases between. CDR3 length: 15 residues. The germline gives CDR1 LNHNV, CDR2 YYDKDF (reference sequence). CDR3 residues: CATSREQQGYYEQYF. CDR3 DNA sequence: TGTGCCACCAGCAGAGAACAACAGGGTTACTACGAGCAGTACTTC.

This rearrangement joins TRBV18 to TRBJ2-2; tentative D call: TRBD1 (6 bases). Trimming left V 5 bases short and J 0 bases short, with 10 bases between. The CDR3 sequence is 15 residues long. Germline V lookup: CDR1 KGHSH, CDR2 LQKENI. DNA for the CDR3: TGTGCCAGCTCAGAAAGGACAGCGAACACCGGGGAGCTGTTTTTT. Its protein product is CASSERTANTGELFF.

This clone was counted once. The V and J genes are TRBV6-2 or TRBV6-3 and TRBJ2-7, with a weak D call TRBD1 (5 bases). Trimming removed 4 bases at V and 1 base at J, with 14 bases between. From germline, CDR1 is MNHEY and CDR2 SVGEGT. CDR3 size: 15 residues. CDR3 residues: CASSSRTRVSYEQYF. For the CDR3, the DNA is TGTGCCAGCAGTTCGCGGACAAGGGTTTCCTACGAGCAGTACTTC.

This chain connects TRBV7-2 to TRBJ2-7, with D possibly TRBD2 on 6 matching bases. Trimming shortened V by 1 base and J by 5 bases, and 12 bases separated the two germline ends. Germline V gene data show CDR1 as SGHTA and CDR2 as FQGNSA. This CDR3 comprises 14 residues. For the CDR3, the DNA is TGTGCCAGCAGCTTAGTATATGGAGGGGACGAGCAGTACTTC. Translated: CASSLVYGGDEQYF.

This chain's CDR3 is CASSGFLADTQYF. In DNA form, the CDR3 reads TGTGCCAGCTCCGGGTTTCTGGCAGATACGCAGTATTTT. The chain recombines TRBV27 with TRBJ2-3; D gene unclear. V was cut by 8 bases and J by 4 bases, with 13 bases left in between. The CDR3 runs 13 residues. In germline, CDR1 is MNHEY, CDR2 SMNVEV (reference sequence).

The chain employs TRBV20-1 and TRBJ2-3, with TRBD2 as a possible D gene (5 bases). This CDR3 contains 13 residues. V lost 3 bases and J 0 bases, leaving 7 bases between the germline ends. Germline loops: CDR1 DFQATT, CDR2 SNEGSKA (reference sequence). DNA for the CDR3: TGCAGTGCTAGTCGAGGGAGCACAGATACGCAGTATTTT. Encoded protein: CSASRGSTDTQYF.

The chain couples TRBV28 to TRBJ1-3, with D tentatively TRBD1 (6 bases). CDR3 length equals 17 residues. The V end was cut by 6 bases, the J end by 0 bases, with 18 bases between. The germline CDR1 and CDR2 sequences are MDHEN and SYDVKM. CDR3 amino acids: CASSRNHRESSGNTIYF. CDR3 nucleotides: TGTGCCAGCAGCCGGAATCACAGGGAGTCCTCTGGAAACACCATATATTTT.

The chain has TRBV6-2 or TRBV6-3 and TRBJ2-7; 7 bases map to TRBD1. The ends lost 2 bases at V and 2 bases at J; junction bases unmatched: 0. Germline V CDR1 and CDR2: MNHEY, SVGEGT. The length of the CDR3 is 13 residues. The CDR3 nucleotides are TGTGCCAGCAGTTACGACAGGGCCTACGAGCAGTACTTC. It yields the protein CASSYDRAYEQYF.

V and J are TRBV5-1 and TRBJ2-7; perhaps TRBD2 as D (6 bases). From germline, CDR1 is SGHRS and CDR2 YFSETQ. The V end lost 4 bases, the J end lost 7 bases, and 18 bases lay between the germline ends. This CDR3 has 14 amino acids. The CDR3 nucleotides read TGCGCCAGCAGCACCGGGGACTTACTGGGGGAGCAGTACTTC. Its protein is CASSTGDLLGEQYF. Filled out from reference TRBV5-1 and TRBJ2-7, the complete variable domain reads KAGVTQTPRYLIKTRGQQVTLSCSPISGHRSVSWYQQTPGQGLQFLFEYFSETQRNKGNFPGRFSGRQFSNSRSEMNVSTLELGDSALYLCASSTGDLLGEQYFGPGTRLTVT.

This rearrangement joins TRBV29-1 to TRBJ2-5, with D possibly TRBD1 on 6 matching bases. V shed 1 base and J shed 1 base, with 10 bases lying between them. The CDR3 runs 14 residues. Germline V gene lookup returns CDR1 SQVTM and CDR2 ANQGSEA. CDR3 nucleotides: TGCAGCGTTGAAGGCAAGGACAGCCAAGAGACCCAGTACTTC. Translation: CSVEGKDSQETQYF.

The chain links TRBV11-2 to TRBJ2-7; D is possibly TRBD1 (7 bases). V was clipped by 1 base and J by 3 bases, with 13 bases between them. Germline CDR1 is SGHAT and CDR2 is FQNNGV. The CDR3 is 15 amino acids. The CDR3 loop is CASSLAGGWVYEQYF. DNA of the CDR3: TGTGCCAGCAGCTTAGCAGGGGGGTGGGTCTACGAGCAGTACTTC.

V is TRBV5-4 and J is TRBJ2-3; the match to TRBD2 covers 11 bases. The V gene end was trimmed by 2 bases and the J gene end by 0 bases; junction bases not matched to a gene: 2. There are 16 residues in the CDR3. The germline CDR1 and CDR2 sequences are SGHNT and YYREEE (reference sequence). CDR3 sequence reads: CASSLRLAGSTDTQYF. DNA of the CDR3: TGTGCCAGCAGCTTAAGACTAGCGGGAAGCACAGATACGCAGTATTTT.

This sequence joins TRBV4-2 and TRBJ2-1, with D possibly TRBD1 on 6 matching bases. The V end was cut by 0 bases, the J end by 6 bases, with 15 bases between. CDR3 length: 16 amino acids. Germline V gives CDR1 LGHNA, CDR2 YNFKEQ. For the CDR3, the DNA is TGTGCCAGCAGCCAAGATTCAGTCACAGGGAGCAATGAGCAGTTCTTC. Translating it yields CASSQDSVTGSNEQFF.

This sequence joins TRBV10-3 and TRBJ1-1, with TRBD1 matching over 9 bases. Germline loops: CDR1 ENHRY, CDR2 SYGVKD. The V and J ends lost 4 bases and 6 bases, in that order; junction bases with no gene match: 15. This CDR3 spans 17 amino acids. In DNA form, the CDR3 reads TGTGCCATCAGTGGCCAACCCCCCGGGACAGGGTGGGCTGAAGCTTTCTTT. Its protein is CAISGQPPGTGWAEAFF.

The V call is TRBV18, the J call TRBJ1-6; 9 bases agree with TRBD1. The CDR3 sequence is 16 residues long. From germline, CDR1 is KGHSH and CDR2 LQKENI. The V and J ends lost 3 bases and 6 bases, in that order; junction bases with no gene match: 6. CDR3 region: CASSPAGQGSNSPLHF. The CDR3 region has the DNA TGTGCCAGCTCACCCGCCGGACAGGGGAGTAATTCACCCCTCCACTTT.

The chain has TRBV2 and TRBJ1-2; 8 bases are a match to TRBD1. This CDR3 region has 14 residues. The germline CDR1 and CDR2 sequences are SNHLY and FYNNEI. V lost 9 bases, J lost 3 bases, and 9 bases stayed unmatched. The CDR3 nucleotides read TGTGCCAGAGAGACAGGGGCCCGGGACTATGGCTACACCTTC. Amino acids: CARETGARDYGYTF.

J is TRBJ2-1 and V is TRBV7-6, with 7 bases matching TRBD2. V lost 4 bases and J lost 8; bases outside the gene matches: 14. This CDR3 comprises 16 residues. Germline-derived CDR1 and CDR2 are SGHVS and FNYEAQ. Here the CDR3 reads CASSSFGTLRGDEQFF. The CDR3 DNA reads TGTGCCAGCAGCTCCTTCGGGACTCTCCGGGGGGATGAGCAGTTCTTC.

The chain has TRBV5-1 and TRBJ1-1; tentative D call: TRBD1 (6 bases). Germline CDR1 reads SGHRS; CDR2 reads YFSETQ. CDR3 length: 19 residues. Trimming shortened V by 4 bases and J by 3 bases, and 28 bases separated the two germline ends. CDR3: CASSLNRASETYPHTEAFF. DNA for the CDR3: TGCGCCAGCAGCCTAAACAGGGCGTCGGAGACTTACCCGCACACTGAAGCTTTCTTT.

The chain employs TRBV5-1 and TRBJ1-1, with D perhaps matching TRBD1 (6 bases). The V gene's germline CDR1 is SGHRS and CDR2 YFSETQ. Trimming removed 1 base at V and 0 bases at J, with 10 bases between. The CDR3 is 15 amino acids. The CDR3 DNA is TGCGCCAGCAGCTTGTTTGGACAGTTGAACACTGAAGCTTTCTTT. Its protein is CASSLFGQLNTEAFF.

This clone was seen a few times. This same CDR3 is encoded by further DNA sequences in the sample. The chain carries TRBV5-4 and TRBJ1-1; 8 bases agree with TRBD1. The V and J ends lost 0 bases and 6 bases, in that order; junction bases with no gene match: 10. Germline V gene data show CDR1 as SGHNT and CDR2 as YYREEE (reference sequence). The CDR3 runs to 16 residues. CDR3 bases: TGTGCCAGCAGCTTGGGGTCAGGGGGCGGGGGTGCTGAAGCTTTCTTT. Translation: CASSLGSGGGGAEAFF.

J is TRBJ1-5 and V is TRBV10-2; no clear D. The germline V and J ends were trimmed by 2 bases and 4 bases, with 9 bases remaining between them. The CDR3 is 14 amino acids. Germline lookup yields CDR1 WSHSY and CDR2 SAAADI. Written as DNA, the CDR3 is TGCGCCAGCAGTGAGATAGGGAGAAATCAGCCCCAGCATTTT. Translated, it gives CASSEIGRNQPQHF.

The chain joins TRBV29-1 to TRBJ2-7; D ambiguous. Trimming removed 6 bases from V and 6 bases from J, with 9 bases in between. The CDR3 extends over 10 amino acids. The germline V gene encodes CDR1 SQVTM and CDR2 ANQGSEA. The CDR3 loop reads CSVADFEQYF. CDR3 sequence (DNA): TGCAGCGTAGCCGATTTCGAGCAGTACTTC.

This clone was observed a single time. The rearrangement joins TRBV28 to TRBJ2-2; no reliable D call. Germline CDR1 is MDHEN and CDR2 is SYDVKM. There are 12 residues in the CDR3. The ends were cut back, 9 bases at V and 3 bases at J, with 8 bases in the middle. This CDR3 is CASEADTGELFF. The CDR3, as DNA: TGTGCCAGTGAGGCAGACACCGGGGAGCTGTTTTTT.

V is TRBV11-3 and J is TRBJ2-1, with 12 bases lining up with TRBD2. The CDR3 loop spans 15 amino acids. Germline CDR1 reads SGHNT; CDR2 reads YENEEA. J was trimmed by 8 bases and V by 4 bases; bases with no gene match: 6. CDR3 amino acids: CASSSLAGGPHEQFF. In nucleotides, the CDR3 is TGTGCCAGCAGCTCCCTAGCGGGAGGGCCTCATGAGCAGTTCTTC. Full variable domain (outside the CDR3, taken from reference TRBV11-3 and TRBJ2-1): EAGVVQSPRYKIIEKKQPVAFWCNPISGHNTLYWYLQNLGQGPELLIRYENEEAVDDSQLPKDRFSAERLKGVDSTLKIQPAELGDSAVYLCASSSLAGGPHEQFFGPGTRLTVL.

The rearrangement links TRBV7-3 to TRBJ2-1, with D maybe TRBD1 (5 bases). Germline CDR1 and CDR2: SGHTA and FQGTGA. The V end was cut by 0 bases, the J end by 4 bases, with 13 bases between. The CDR3 spans 16 residues. The CDR3 is CASSLTPNRPYNEQFF. CDR3 DNA: TGTGCCAGCAGCTTAACGCCGAACAGGCCTTACAATGAGCAGTTCTTC.

V usage is TRBV28 and J usage is TRBJ2-7; 7 bases match TRBD2. With V trimmed by 6 bases and J by 6 bases, 14 bases remained unmatched. The CDR3 covers 15 residues. The germline V gene has CDR1 MDHEN and CDR2 SYDVKM. The CDR3 DNA reads TGTGCCAGCAGAGAAGCGGGACTCGGCCGTGGCGAGCAGTACTTC. The encoded protein is CASREAGLGRGEQYF. The whole variable domain, filled in from reference TRBV28 and TRBJ2-7, reads DVKVTQSSRYLVKRTGEKVFLECVQDMDHENMFWYRQDPGLGLRLIYFSYDVKMKEKGDIPEGYSVSREKKERFSLILESASTNQTSMYLCASREAGLGRGEQYFGPGTRLTVT.

This rearrangement joins TRBV13 to TRBJ2-1; 14 bases are shared with TRBD2. Germline V gene lookup returns CDR1 PRHDT and CDR2 FYEKMQ (reference sequence). The ends lost 2 bases at V and 1 base at J; junction bases unmatched: 10. The CDR3 length is 20 residues. CDR3 nucleotides: TGTGCCAGCAGCTTATCGTCAACCGGGACTAGCGGGGGTTCCTACAATGAGCAGTTCTTC. Translation gives CASSLSSTGTSGGSYNEQFF.

V and J are TRBV5-1 and TRBJ2-1, with D possibly being TRBD2 (5 bases). V shed 1 base and J shed 0 bases, with 17 bases lying between them. The CDR3 loop spans 18 amino acids. CDR1 and CDR2 from the germline V gene are SGHRS and YFSETQ. The CDR3: CASSLTPRASSSYNEQFF. DNA for the CDR3: TGCGCCAGCAGCTTGACTCCGAGGGCCTCGAGCTCCTACAATGAGCAGTTCTTC. Filled out from reference TRBV5-1 and TRBJ2-1, the complete variable domain reads KAGVTQTPRYLIKTRGQQVTLSCSPISGHRSVSWYQQTPGQGLQFLFEYFSETQRNKGNFPGRFSGRQFSNSRSEMNVSTLELGDSALYLCASSLTPRASSSYNEQFFGPGTRLTVL.